This entry is about one T cell receptor (beta chain). Libraries were prepared by immunoSEQ multiplex PCR; TCRdb keeps only in-frame clonotypes and omits some of them. The sample has 20,000 to 30,000 clones; roughly 91% are singletons. CDR1 MNHEY and CDR2 SMNVEV come from the germline V gene (reference sequence). The germline V and J ends were trimmed by 4 bases and 4 bases, with 11 bases remaining between them. The CDR3 extends over 13 amino acids. Collection of blood occurred at baseline, at cycle 4 day 1, and at cycle 7 day 1. The sample belongs to a study of OX40 agonist ivuxolimab in advanced cancers. Background on the study: Recorded diagnoses for dose-escalation patients were hepatocellular carcinoma, melanoma, renal cell or head and neck cancer. Age averaged around 60 years (range about 23 to 80), and 80% to 90% were male.

The gene calls are TRBV27 and TRBJ2-7; no definite D call. Sequenced material: CD4+ or CD8+ T cells sorted from blood, taken in a trial of the OX40 agonist ivuxolimab. The TCR sequence derives from an adult with an advanced solid tumor such as melanoma, head and neck, liver or kidney cancer. CDR3 DNA: TGTGCCAGCAGTTCCGGGTACCGGTACGAGCAGTACTTC. Its translation: CASSSGYRYEQYF.